A selection of T cell receptor beta chains follows, all from one sample in a study of blood T cell repertoires in COVID-19. Some clones are missing from TCRdb's copy, which holds only in-frame ones; the method was immunoSEQ multiplex PCR. The sample includes 200,000 to 250,000 clones, around 85% of them seen just once. Sequencing was performed on peripheral blood. Receptor source: a woman aged 70 to 79 with COVID-19, enrolled during active disease. CDR3s include the opening cysteine and the closing phenylalanine or tryptophan. Fields, in order: J gene, D gene, clone size, V gene, CDR3 protein, CDR3 DNA. A D gene is named only where the DNA matches it firmly. A clone size is listed for some rows: how often the clone was seen (once, few, many), or a class if it is expanded.

j_call: TRBJ1-3; d_call: -; clone_size: -; v_call: TRBV18; cdr3_aa: CASSLGSSGGNTIYF; cdr3_nt: TGTGCCAGCTCACTCGGGTCTAGTGGTGGAAACACCATATATTTT
j_call: TRBJ2-4; d_call: -; clone_size: -; v_call: TRBV21-1; cdr3_aa: CASSKNCGGAETKNIQYF; cdr3_nt: TGTGCCAGCAGCAAAAATTGCGGGGGGGCCGAAACCAAAAACATTCAGTACTTC
j_call: TRBJ2-1; d_call: TRBD2; clone_size: -; v_call: TRBV5-8; cdr3_aa: CASSLATSGSGEQFF; cdr3_nt: TGTGCCAGCAGCTTGGCCACTAGCGGGAGCGGTGAGCAGTTCTTC
j_call: TRBJ1-2; d_call: TRBD1; clone_size: -; v_call: TRBV7-6; cdr3_aa: CASSLGPQGRTTNYGYTF; cdr3_nt: TGTGCCAGCAGCTTAGGACCACAGGGGCGCACAACTAACTATGGCTACACCTTC
j_call: TRBJ1-2; d_call: -; clone_size: -; v_call: TRBV5-6; cdr3_aa: CASSPGRQGIYGYTF; cdr3_nt: TGTGCCAGCAGCCCGGGCCGGCAGGGGATCTATGGCTACACCTTC
j_call: TRBJ2-1; d_call: TRBD2; clone_size: -; v_call: TRBV11-2; cdr3_aa: CASSSQRGGYNEQFF; cdr3_nt: TGTGCCAGCAGCTCCCAGCGGGGGGGCTACAATGAGCAGTTCTTC
j_call: TRBJ1-3; d_call: -; clone_size: -; v_call: TRBV9; cdr3_aa: CASAGASVGNTIYF; cdr3_nt: TGTGCCTCCGCGGGGGCATCGGTTGGAAACACCATATATTTT
j_call: TRBJ2-5; d_call: -; clone_size: -; v_call: TRBV29-1; cdr3_aa: CSVAFGEETQYF; cdr3_nt: TGCAGCGTTGCATTCGGAGAGGAGACCCAGTACTTC
j_call: TRBJ1-3; d_call: TRBD1; clone_size: -; v_call: TRBV5-6; cdr3_aa: CASSLGQGHTIYF; cdr3_nt: TGTGCCAGCAGCTTGGGACAGGGACACACCATATATTTT
j_call: TRBJ1-2; d_call: -; clone_size: -; v_call: TRBV21-1; cdr3_aa: CASVPTGRGHGYTF; cdr3_nt: TGTGCCAGCGTTCCGACGGGCAGGGGCCATGGCTACACCTTC
j_call: TRBJ2-7; d_call: TRBD2; clone_size: -; v_call: TRBV12-5; cdr3_aa: CASGGTSGRYEQYF; cdr3_nt: TGTGCTAGTGGGGGGACTAGCGGACGCTACGAGCAGTACTTC
j_call: TRBJ1-6; d_call: TRBD1; clone_size: -; v_call: TRBV11-2; cdr3_aa: CASSSGGWSPLHF; cdr3_nt: TGTGCCAGCAGCTCAGGGGGTTGGTCACCCCTCCACTTT
j_call: TRBJ2-5; d_call: TRBD1; clone_size: -; v_call: TRBV7-9; cdr3_aa: CASSTAPRGRRETQYF; cdr3_nt: TGTGCCAGCAGCACGGCCCCCAGGGGGCGTCGGGAGACCCAGTACTTC
j_call: TRBJ2-3; d_call: -; clone_size: once; v_call: TRBV5-6; cdr3_aa: CASSTADTQYF; cdr3_nt: TGTGCCAGCAGTACGGCAGATACGCAGTATTTT
j_call: TRBJ1-1; d_call: -; clone_size: -; v_call: TRBV5-4; cdr3_aa: CASSLGGGRGWNTEAFF; cdr3_nt: TGTGCCAGCAGCTTGGGGGGAGGTCGGGGATGGAACACTGAAGCTTTCTTT
j_call: TRBJ2-2; d_call: TRBD2; clone_size: -; v_call: TRBV10-3; cdr3_aa: CAISGGNSGGTTGELFF; cdr3_nt: TGTGCCATCAGTGGAGGGAATAGCGGGGGTACCACCGGGGAGCTGTTTTTT
j_call: TRBJ1-2; d_call: -; clone_size: once; v_call: TRBV4-3; cdr3_aa: CASSPQGFANYGYTF; cdr3_nt: TGCGCCAGCAGCCCTCAGGGGTTTGCGAACTATGGCTACACCTTC
j_call: TRBJ1-4; d_call: TRBD1; clone_size: -; v_call: TRBV5-4; cdr3_aa: CASSYRTGTVEKLFF; cdr3_nt: TGTGCCAGCAGCTACCGGACAGGGACAGTTGAAAAACTGTTTTTT
j_call: TRBJ2-5; d_call: TRBD2; clone_size: -; v_call: TRBV9; cdr3_aa: CASSLGLGQETQYF; cdr3_nt: TGTGCCAGCAGCCTAGGACTAGGCCAAGAGACCCAGTACTTC
j_call: TRBJ1-1; d_call: -; clone_size: -; v_call: TRBV15; cdr3_aa: CATSRDIGSGSEAFF; cdr3_nt: TGTGCCACCAGCAGAGATATAGGCAGCGGGTCTGAAGCTTTCTTT
j_call: TRBJ1-2; d_call: -; clone_size: -; v_call: TRBV19; cdr3_aa: CASSPLQTGYGYTF; cdr3_nt: TGTGCCAGTAGTCCCCTTCAGACAGGTTATGGCTACACCTTC
j_call: TRBJ2-5; d_call: TRBD2; clone_size: -; v_call: TRBV11-3; cdr3_aa: CASSPGLAGVQETQYF; cdr3_nt: TGTGCCAGCAGCCCAGGACTAGCGGGAGTACAGGAGACCCAGTACTTC
j_call: TRBJ1-1; d_call: -; clone_size: -; v_call: TRBV7-9; cdr3_aa: CASSPQTGRNTEAFF; cdr3_nt: TGTGCCAGCAGCCCGCAGACAGGACGGAACACTGAAGCTTTCTTT
j_call: TRBJ1-1; d_call: -; clone_size: -; v_call: TRBV11-2; cdr3_aa: CASSSRQPSVEAFF; cdr3_nt: TGTGCCAGCAGCTCTCGACAGCCCAGCGTCGAAGCTTTCTTT
j_call: TRBJ2-1; d_call: -; clone_size: -; v_call: TRBV29-1; cdr3_aa: CSVGSPGLGDNEQFF; cdr3_nt: TGCAGCGTTGGGTCGCCCGGACTTGGGGACAATGAGCAGTTCTTC
j_call: TRBJ2-1; d_call: TRBD2; clone_size: -; v_call: TRBV4-2; cdr3_aa: CASSQVGGSANEQFF; cdr3_nt: TGTGCCAGCAGCCAAGTCGGCGGGAGTGCCAATGAGCAGTTCTTC
j_call: TRBJ2-5; d_call: TRBD2; clone_size: -; v_call: TRBV3-1/TRBV3-2; cdr3_aa: CASSQDWTSEVETQYF; cdr3_nt: TGTGCCAGCAGCCAAGATTGGACTAGCGAGGTCGAGACCCAGTACTTC
j_call: TRBJ2-7; d_call: -; clone_size: -; v_call: TRBV7-9; cdr3_aa: CASSLGATYEQYF; cdr3_nt: TGTGCCAGCAGCTTAGGGGCTACTTACGAGCAGTACTTC
j_call: TRBJ1-1; d_call: TRBD1; clone_size: -; v_call: TRBV6-5; cdr3_aa: CASSLTGTEAFF; cdr3_nt: TGTGCCAGCAGTCTGACAGGGACTGAAGCTTTCTTT
j_call: TRBJ2-7; d_call: -; clone_size: once; v_call: TRBV5-1; cdr3_aa: CASSLEEGSVVGSYEQYF; cdr3_nt: TGCGCCAGCAGCTTGGAGGAGGGGTCGGTGGTTGGCTCCTACGAGCAGTACTTC
j_call: TRBJ2-5; d_call: -; clone_size: -; v_call: TRBV6-2/TRBV6-3; cdr3_aa: CASSPGQRVSQETQYF; cdr3_nt: TGTGCCAGCAGCCCTGGACAGCGAGTCTCCCAAGAGACCCAGTACTTC
j_call: TRBJ2-5; d_call: -; clone_size: -; v_call: TRBV30; cdr3_aa: CALRAEVTQYF; cdr3_nt: TGTGCCTTACGAGCGGAAGTGACCCAGTACTTC
j_call: TRBJ2-7; d_call: TRBD2; clone_size: -; v_call: TRBV7-2; cdr3_aa: CASSLMTSGRGEQYF; cdr3_nt: TGTGCCAGCAGCCTAATGACTAGCGGGAGGGGCGAGCAGTACTTC
j_call: TRBJ1-2; d_call: -; clone_size: -; v_call: TRBV5-1; cdr3_aa: CASSLAQGLRGYTF; cdr3_nt: TGCGCCAGCAGCTTGGCTCAGGGCCTGAGGGGCTACACCTTC
j_call: TRBJ1-2; d_call: TRBD1; clone_size: few; v_call: TRBV12-3/TRBV12-4; cdr3_aa: CASSQGAGYTF; cdr3_nt: TGTGCCAGCAGCCAGGGGGCTGGCTACACCTTC
j_call: TRBJ2-3; d_call: -; clone_size: -; v_call: TRBV11-2; cdr3_aa: CASSLGRDTQYF; cdr3_nt: TGTGCCAGCAGCTTAGGGCGGGATACGCAGTATTTT
j_call: TRBJ2-1; d_call: TRBD2; clone_size: -; v_call: TRBV27; cdr3_aa: CASSLRMREGLNEQFF; cdr3_nt: TGTGCCAGCAGTTTACGGATGCGGGAGGGCCTCAATGAGCAGTTCTTC
j_call: TRBJ1-2; d_call: -; clone_size: -; v_call: TRBV19; cdr3_aa: CASRILGGGGYTF; cdr3_nt: TGTGCCAGTAGGATATTAGGGGGGGGAGGCTACACCTTC
j_call: TRBJ1-3; d_call: TRBD1; clone_size: -; v_call: TRBV11-3; cdr3_aa: CASSFDRGTSAIYF; cdr3_nt: TGTGCCAGCAGCTTTGACAGGGGGACTTCCGCCATATATTTT